This T cell receptor (beta chain) is drawn from a study of blood T cell repertoires in COVID-19. As for the study in general: Acute-phase and convalescent COVID-19 samples originated in the United States, Italy and Spain.

This clone was observed once. Germline CDR1 SGHNT, CDR2 YYREEE (reference sequence). V dropped 4 bases and J dropped 2; count of bases not matched to a gene: 8. The CDR3 loop spans 16 amino acids. In the source study's methods: Reference gene primer amplification in the assay estimated nucleated cell counts. Generated by immunoSEQ multiplex PCR, the TCRdb table keeps only in-frame clones and is missing some. V, J and clone size derive from that table, while D and trimming were established from the DNA sequence. The sample lists about 190,000 clones, more than 85% occurring once. The sample comprised peripheral blood. The receptor's source is a man aged 25-45 years with acute or convalescent COVID-19. The chain carries TRBV5-4 and TRBJ2-3; 9 bases agree with TRBD2. Written as DNA, the CDR3 is TGTGCCAGCAGCGGAATAGCGGGGGAACCCACAGATACGCAGTATTTT. It specifies CASSGIAGEPTDTQYF.